This T cell receptor beta chain was obtained from a study of CD8+ T cells in alopecia areata. Study-wide results and limits: Persistence of many expanded lesional clones was seen in scalp and blood during tofacitinib.

A few counts support this clone. Its antigen remains unidentified. V was clipped by 1 base and J by 4 bases, with 14 bases between them. Germline lookup yields CDR1 SQVTM and CDR2 ANQGSEA. CDR3 size: 15 residues. Treatment described: oral pan-JAK inhibitor, 5-10 mg twice daily. Following RNA extraction, reverse transcription yielded cDNA that acted as the sequencing template. Profiling relied on immunoSEQ multiplex PCR, and the TCRdb table lists in-frame clones only, not all of them. The data contain 90,000 to 130,000 clones, around 50% of them singletons. The sequenced sample was CD8+ T cells sorted from blood, obtained at week 24, from a patient treated with tofacitinib. The rearrangement joins TRBV29-1 to TRBJ2-1; perhaps TRBD2 as D (5 bases). The TCR originated in a human donor with alopecia areata. The CDR3 is CSVEVTREYYNEQFF. The DNA for the CDR3 is TGCAGCGTTGAAGTTACTAGGGAATATTACAATGAGCAGTTCTTC.